This T cell receptor beta chain was profiled in a study of CD8 T cells in ankylosing spondylitis. V shed 4 bases and J 6 bases; nucleotides not matched to a gene: 6. Germline lookup yields CDR1 SQVTM and CDR2 ANQGSEA. The CDR3 loop spans 13 amino acids. TCRdb passed the 5' RACE reads through MiXCR, listing each CDR3 protein once. The sample has tens of thousands of distinct CDR3 sequences, about 8.1% seen once. This clonotype has a count of ten or more. No antigen is known for it. Study observations and caveats: Apparently characteristic of ankylosing spondylitis blood was a TCR beta motif (roughly eight highly homologous variants).

This sequence joins TRBV29-1 and TRBJ2-1; 7 nucleotides line up with TRBD1. The specimen sequenced was blood, either unsorted or a sorted T cell fraction (not recorded which). The sequence came from a male donor with ankylosing spondylitis. In DNA, the CDR3 is TGCAGCGTTGTGGACAGGTTTATCAATGAGCAGTTCTTC. It specifies CSVVDRFINEQFF.